Each of the 28 T cell receptor beta chains below was sequenced from the same sample in a study of blood T cells in healthy people across ages. Primers used in a second PCR of roughly 6 to 12 cycles were a sample-barcoded 5' primer and a J-beta primer mix. Each CDR3 protein gets one entry after TCRdb re-called the 5' RACE reads with MiXCR. This sample yields about 1.5 million distinct CDR3 sequences, of which approximately 38% are seen a single time; 7% to 9.5% belongs to the top ten. The specimen was blood. The receptors shown here come from a woman between 18 and 30 years old in good health.

The V gene is TRBV5-1, the J gene TRBJ1-1, with D hard to call. CDR1 and CDR2 from the germline V gene are SGHRS and YFSETQ. The CDR3 extends over 17 amino acids. Trimming shortened V by 0 bases and J by 0 bases, and 15 bases separated the two germline ends. CDR3 sequence reads: CASSLEGRPLMNTEAFF. CDR3 sequence (DNA): TGCGCCAGCAGCTTGGAGGGCCGTCCCCTCATGAACACTGAAGCTTTCTTT.

This clonotype came up once. J is TRBJ2-3 and V is TRBV11-2; possibly TRBD2 for D (5 bases). CDR1 is SGHAT and CDR2 is FQNNGV in the germline V gene. This CDR3 region has 16 residues. V lost 5 bases and J lost 0, with 15 bases in between. CDR3 in amino acids: CASSQGYSGSTDTQYF. Here the CDR3 DNA reads TGTGCCAGCAGCCAAGGGTACAGCGGCAGCACAGATACGCAGTATTTT.

This clonotype was found a few times. This chain uses TRBV9 with TRBJ2-7; D remains ambiguous. The CDR3 contains 14 residues. Trimming removed 4 bases at V and 3 bases at J, with 14 bases between. The germline CDR1 and CDR2 sequences are SGDLS and YYNGEE. CDR3 in amino acids: CASSPPGPSYEQYF. The DNA of the CDR3 is TGTGCCAGCAGCCCACCCGGGCCTAGCTACGAGCAGTACTTC.

The V call is TRBV5-5, the J call TRBJ1-2; 11 positions agree with TRBD1. Per germline, CDR1 SGHKS and CDR2 YYEKEE (reference sequence). The V gene end was trimmed by 4 bases and the J gene end by 4 bases; junction bases not matched to a gene: 3. The CDR3 runs to 14 residues. The CDR3 DNA reads TGTGCCAGCAGCGGGGACAGGGGGATCTATGGCTACACCTTC. Its protein is CASSGDRGIYGYTF.

J is TRBJ2-2 and V is TRBV11-2; the D gene is possibly TRBD1 (5 bases). Trimming stripped 5 bases from V and 2 bases from J, with 12 bases between. CDR1 and CDR2 from the germline V gene are SGHAT and FQNNGV. The CDR3 runs 15 residues. The CDR3 loop reads CASSRRTQNTGELFF. The CDR3 DNA follows: TGTGCCAGCAGCAGAAGGACACAAAACACCGGGGAGCTGTTTTTT.

The chain employs TRBV20-1 and TRBJ2-3, with 11 bases matching TRBD2. Germline V gene lookup returns CDR1 DFQATT and CDR2 SNEGSKA (reference sequence). Germline trimming cut 3 bases from V and 1 base from J; bases unmatched to any gene: 6. The CDR3 is 16 amino acids. The CDR3 nucleotides read TGCAGTGCTAGGGGCCATAGCGGGGGGGGCACAGATACGCAGTATTTT. This gives the protein CSARGHSGGGTDTQYF.

Comments on this clonotype: The junction differs from germline at one of its ends, possibly a read error. The chain combines TRBV3-1 with TRBJ2-7; 8 bases map to TRBD1. Germline-derived CDR1 and CDR2 are LGHDT and YNNKEL (reference sequence). The CDR3 is 15 residues long. CDR3 residues: CASSYGQGRSSEQYF. CDR3 coding DNA: TGTGCCAGCAGCTACGGACAGGGCCGATCCTCCGAGCAGTACTTC.

This chain joins TRBV27 and TRBJ1-5; TRBD1 might be the D (5 bases). The germline V and J ends were trimmed by 7 bases and 5 bases, with 15 bases remaining between them. CDR1 and CDR2 (germline): MNHEY, SMNVEV (reference sequence). The CDR3 loop spans 14 amino acids. CDR3 coding DNA: TGTGCCAGCAAAGAGGACAATACTGATCAGCCCCAGCATTTT. This translates into CASKEDNTDQPQHF.

The sample holds a few counts of this clonotype. This chain links TRBV7-9 with TRBJ2-4; 11 nucleotides line up with TRBD2. J gave up 7 bases and V 8 bases, and 7 bases lay outside the gene matches. The CDR3 has 14 residues. Germline assignment: CDR1 SEHNR and CDR2 FQNEAQ (reference sequence). CDR3 in amino acids: CASETSGGRNIQYF. The CDR3 DNA reads as TGTGCCAGCGAAACTAGCGGGGGTCGGAACATTCAGTACTTC.

This clonotype was observed a few times. The chain uses TRBV6-5 and TRBJ1-1; unclear D gene. The CDR3 is 11 residues long. Germline loops: CDR1 MNHEY, CDR2 SVGAGI. V shed 11 bases and J shed 3 bases, with 10 bases lying between them. The CDR3 DNA follows: TGTGCCTCGGAGGGCCACACTGAAGCTTTCTTT. Translating gives CASEGHTEAFF.

This chain connects TRBV20-1 to TRBJ2-7, with D perhaps being TRBD1 or TRBD2 (5 bases each). This CDR3 has 15 amino acids. The V gene's germline CDR1 is DFQATT and CDR2 SNEGSKA (reference sequence). Trimming cost V 6 bases and J 0 bases, with 18 bases left between them. Here the CDR3 DNA reads TGCAGTGCCCAAGGGACGGTAGAAGACTCCTACGAGCAGTACTTC. It specifies CSAQGTVEDSYEQYF.

The chain recombines TRBV7-9 with TRBJ1-5; D is uncertain. V shed 6 bases and J shed 0 bases, with 18 bases lying between them. CDR1 and CDR2 (germline): SEHNR, FQNEAQ (reference sequence). CDR3 length: 17 amino acids. DNA of the CDR3: TGTGCCAGCAGTTCACAGCGGACTGACCATAGCAATCAGCCCCAGCATTTT. As protein: CASSSQRTDHSNQPQHF.

This clonotype was observed a handful of times. The chain carries TRBV28 and TRBJ1-2; D perhaps matches TRBD1 (5 bases). Germline loops: CDR1 MDHEN, CDR2 SYDVKM. The V end was cut by 8 bases, the J end by 4 bases, with 14 bases between. The length of the CDR3 is 13 residues. The CDR3 sequence is CASLTQGFYGYTF. Here the CDR3 DNA reads TGTGCCAGCCTGACCCAGGGTTTCTATGGCTACACCTTC.

The chain links TRBV7-2 to TRBJ2-7, with D tentatively TRBD2 (5 bases). The germline V gene encodes CDR1 SGHTA and CDR2 FQGNSA. The length of the CDR3 is 12 residues. V dropped 0 bases and J dropped 12 bases, with 12 bases sitting between them. CDR3: CASSLAGGSWYF. The DNA for the CDR3 is TGTGCCAGCAGCTTAGCTGGTGGGAGTTGGTACTTC. The full variable domain, with the rest looked up from reference TRBV7-2 and TRBJ2-7, is GAGVSQSPSNKVTEKGKDVELRCDPISGHTALYWYRQSLGQGLEFLIYFQGNSAPDKSGLPSDRFSAERTGGSVSTLTIQRTQQEDSAVYLCASSLAGGSWYFGPGTRLTVT.

The chain carries TRBV28 and TRBJ1-5; 7 nucleotides agree with TRBD1. V dropped 4 bases and J dropped 4; count of bases not matched to a gene: 7. The CDR3 is made up of 15 amino acids. Germline V gives CDR1 MDHEN, CDR2 SYDVKM. The CDR3 sequence: CASSWGQISNQPQHF. For the CDR3, the DNA is TGTGCCAGCAGTTGGGGACAGATCTCGAATCAGCCCCAGCATTTT.

The chain combines TRBV6-5 with TRBJ2-3; no reliable D call. Germline V gene data show CDR1 as MNHEY and CDR2 as SVGAGI. This CDR3 is 16 amino acids long. V lost 2 bases, J lost 0 bases, and 12 bases lay in between. The CDR3: CASSYEPPPSTDTQYF. The CDR3 DNA reads TGTGCCAGCAGTTACGAGCCTCCCCCTAGCACAGATACGCAGTATTTT.

The chain uses TRBV20-1 and TRBJ2-7; D not resolved. Germline values: CDR1 DFQATT, CDR2 SNEGSKA (reference sequence). The V gene lost 2 bases and the J gene lost 2 bases, with 10 bases spanning the gap. The length of the CDR3 is 13 residues. The CDR3 region is CSARTLITYEQYF. DNA for the CDR3: TGCAGTGCTAGAACCCTCATTACCTACGAGCAGTACTTC.

This clonotype was picked up one time. The J gene is TRBJ1-1, the V gene TRBV20-1; a possible D gene is TRBD1 (5 bases). CDR3 length equals 12 residues. With 1 base removed from V and 7 bases from J, the gap between germline ends came to 10 bases. Germline V gene lookup returns CDR1 DFQATT and CDR2 SNEGSKA (reference sequence). CDR3 sequence reads: CSARGSGDEAFF. In nucleotides, the CDR3 is TGCAGTGCTAGAGGGTCGGGGGATGAAGCTTTCTTT.

This clonotype came up a few times. The V gene is TRBV20-1, the J gene TRBJ2-5, with 7 bases that match TRBD2. CDR1 and CDR2 from the germline V gene are DFQATT and SNEGSKA (reference sequence). V trimming: 6 bases; J trimming: 5 bases; junction bases outside the gene matches: 12. The CDR3 contains 14 residues. The CDR3 DNA reads as TGCAGTGCCACAACTGGACTAGAAGTGGAGACCCAGTACTTC. Protein product: CSATTGLEVETQYF.

The chain is built from TRBV5-1 and TRBJ2-7; 8 positions agree with TRBD1. With 2 bases clipped from V and 4 bases from J, the junction kept 8 bases outside the gene matches. CDR3 size: 15 residues. From germline, CDR1 is SGHRS and CDR2 YFSETQ. The CDR3 nucleotides are TGCGCCAGCAGCTTAGGACAGGGTGGATGGTACGAGCAGTACTTC. This encodes CASSLGQGGWYEQYF.

The chain recombines TRBV4-1 with TRBJ2-5; TRBD2 might be the D (5 bases). This CDR3 is 14 amino acids long. Germline CDR1 and CDR2: MGHRA and YSYEKL. The V end lost 1 base, the J end lost 11 bases, and 17 bases lay between the germline ends. DNA for the CDR3: TGCGCCAGCAGCCAAGTCGGGAAGAGGGATGAGCAGTACTTC. Its protein product is CASSQVGKRDEQYF.

The J gene is TRBJ2-7, the V gene TRBV12-3 or TRBV12-4; 7 nucleotides match TRBD2. The DNA end lines up better with TRBJ2-5; the J call may be wrong. The CDR3 runs to 16 residues. The CDR3 here is CASSPGASGPGETQYF. The CDR3 region has the DNA TGTGCCAGCAGTCCGGGCGCTAGCGGCCCTGGGGAGACCCAGTACTTC.

Details on this clonotype: One base away lies a much larger clone, so this may be a sequencing read error. CDR3 loop: CASSRTSGGNEQYF. CDR3 nucleotide sequence: TGTGCCAGCAGCAGGACTAGCGGGGGTAATGAGCAGTACTTC. The chain recombines TRBV6-5 with TRBJ2-7, with TRBD2 identical over 13 bases. Trimming removed 6 bases from V and 7 bases from J; junction bases left unmatched: 6. This CDR3 has 14 residues. Germline assignment: CDR1 MNHEY and CDR2 SVGAGI.

The chain carries TRBV30 and TRBJ2-6; no definite D call. Trimming took 0 bases from V and 1 from J, leaving 7 bases between them. The CDR3 runs to 15 residues. The V gene's germline CDR1 is GTSNPN and CDR2 SVGIG (reference sequence). In DNA, the CDR3 is TGTGCCTGGAGTGTAAGTTTGTCTGGGGCCAACGTCCTGACTTTC. Its protein product is CAWSVSLSGANVLTF. The whole variable domain, remainder taken from reference TRBV30 and TRBJ2-6, is SQTIHQWPATLVQPVGSPLSLECTVEGTSNPNLYWYRQAAGRGLQLLFYSVGIGQISSEVPQNLSASRPQDRQFILSSKKLLLSDSGFYLCAWSVSLSGANVLTFGAGSRLTVL.

This clonotype appeared a few times. The CDR3 region is CASSQDLGWEQFF. The CDR3 nucleotides read TGTGCCAGCAGCCAAGATTTGGGATGGGAGCAGTTCTTC. The chain combines TRBV14 with TRBJ2-1; no definite D call. Trimming took off 0 bases at V and 10 bases at J, with 10 bases between the two ends. The CDR3 consists of 13 residues. CDR1 is SGHDN, CDR2 FVKESK, per germline.

This clonotype was found a few times. The genes are TRBV7-2 and TRBJ2-3; D possibly corresponds to TRBD1 (5 bases). Germline CDR1 SGHTA, CDR2 FQGNSA. The length of the CDR3 is 13 residues. V dropped 5 bases and J dropped 5 bases, with 11 bases sitting between them. CDR3 region: CASSVGARDTQYF. CDR3 coding DNA: TGTGCCAGCAGCGTAGGGGCCAGAGATACGCAGTATTTT.

This clonotype came up once. The chain carries TRBV6-6 and TRBJ2-7; D is possibly TRBD1 (5 bases). Germline V gene sequence: CDR1 MNHNY, CDR2 SVGAGI (reference sequence). This CDR3 region has 14 residues. The V and J ends lost 3 bases and 5 bases respectively, with 14 bases between them. The CDR3 here is CASSYYRLEDEQYF. The CDR3 DNA sequence: TGTGCCAGCAGTTATTACAGGCTAGAAGACGAGCAGTACTTC.

The chain recombines TRBV10-3 with TRBJ2-1, with 13 bases aligning to TRBD2. V gave up 8 bases and J gave up 9 bases; unmatched junction bases: 13. This CDR3 comprises 16 residues. Per germline, CDR1 ENHRY and CDR2 SYGVKD. The CDR3 sequence: CAIGRTSGSLPGEQFF. Written as DNA, the CDR3 is TGTGCCATCGGGAGGACTAGCGGGAGCCTCCCGGGTGAGCAGTTCTTC.